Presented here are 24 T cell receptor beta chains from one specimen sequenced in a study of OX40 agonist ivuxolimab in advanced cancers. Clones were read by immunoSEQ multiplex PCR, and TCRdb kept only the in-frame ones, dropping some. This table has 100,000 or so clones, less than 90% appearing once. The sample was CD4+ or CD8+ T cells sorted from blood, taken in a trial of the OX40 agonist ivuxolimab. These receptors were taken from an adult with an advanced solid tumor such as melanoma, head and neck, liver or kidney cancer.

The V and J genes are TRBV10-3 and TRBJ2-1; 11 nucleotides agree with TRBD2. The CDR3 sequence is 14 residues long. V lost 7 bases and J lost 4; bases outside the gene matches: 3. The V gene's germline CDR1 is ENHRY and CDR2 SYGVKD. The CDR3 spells CAITSGRTYNEQFF. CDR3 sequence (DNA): TGTGCCATCACTAGCGGGAGGACTTACAATGAGCAGTTCTTC.

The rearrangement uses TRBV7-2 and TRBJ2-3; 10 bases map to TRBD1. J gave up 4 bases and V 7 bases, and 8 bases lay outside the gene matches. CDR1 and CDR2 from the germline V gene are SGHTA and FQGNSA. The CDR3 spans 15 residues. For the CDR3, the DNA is TGTGCCAGCAAAGGCCGACAGGGGGCCGCAGATACGCAGTATTTT. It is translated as CASKGRQGAADTQYF.

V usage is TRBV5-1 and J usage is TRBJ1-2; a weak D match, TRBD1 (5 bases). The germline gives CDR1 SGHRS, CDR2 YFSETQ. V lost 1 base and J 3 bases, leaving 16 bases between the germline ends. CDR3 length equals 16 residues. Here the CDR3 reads CASSLSGPPEDYGYTF. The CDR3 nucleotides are TGCGCCAGCAGCTTGTCGGGACCCCCTGAGGACTATGGCTACACCTTC.

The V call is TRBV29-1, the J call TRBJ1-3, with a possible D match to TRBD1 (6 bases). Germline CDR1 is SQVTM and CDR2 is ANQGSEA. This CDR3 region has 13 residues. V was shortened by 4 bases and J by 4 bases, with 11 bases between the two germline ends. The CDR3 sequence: CSVGGAGGNTIYF. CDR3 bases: TGCAGCGTTGGGGGGGCTGGGGGAAACACCATATATTTT.

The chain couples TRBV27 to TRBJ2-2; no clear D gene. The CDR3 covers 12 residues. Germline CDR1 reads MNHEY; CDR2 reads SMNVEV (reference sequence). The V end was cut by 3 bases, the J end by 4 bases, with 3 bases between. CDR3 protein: CASSFGTGELFF. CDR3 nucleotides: TGTGCCAGCAGTTTTGGCACCGGGGAGCTGTTTTTT.

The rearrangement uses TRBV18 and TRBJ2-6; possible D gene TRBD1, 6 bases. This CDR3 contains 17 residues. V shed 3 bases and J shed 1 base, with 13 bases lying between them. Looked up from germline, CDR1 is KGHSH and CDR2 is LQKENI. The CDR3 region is CASSPLTGKSGANVLTF. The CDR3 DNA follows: TGTGCCAGCTCACCGTTGACAGGAAAATCTGGGGCCAACGTCCTGACTTTC.

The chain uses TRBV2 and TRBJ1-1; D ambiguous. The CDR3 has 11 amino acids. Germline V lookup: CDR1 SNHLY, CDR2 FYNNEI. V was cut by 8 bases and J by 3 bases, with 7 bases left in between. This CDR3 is CASRADTEAFF. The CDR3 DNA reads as TGTGCCAGCCGGGCGGACACTGAAGCTTTCTTT.

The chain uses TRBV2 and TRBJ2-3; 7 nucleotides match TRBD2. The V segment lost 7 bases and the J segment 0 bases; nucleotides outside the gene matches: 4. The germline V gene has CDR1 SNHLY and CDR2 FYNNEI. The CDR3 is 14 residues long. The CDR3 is CASKAGVSTDTQYF. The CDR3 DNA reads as TGTGCCAGCAAGGCGGGAGTGAGCACAGATACGCAGTATTTT.

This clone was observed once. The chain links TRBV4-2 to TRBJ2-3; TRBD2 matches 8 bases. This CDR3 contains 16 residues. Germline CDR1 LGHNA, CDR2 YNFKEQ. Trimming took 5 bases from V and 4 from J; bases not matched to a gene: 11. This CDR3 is CASSTSSGSISDTQYF. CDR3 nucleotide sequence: TGTGCCAGCAGCACCTCCAGCGGGAGCATCTCAGATACGCAGTATTTT.

CDR3 sequence (DNA): TGTGCCAGCAGTTTAAGCGGAGATGGCTACACCTTC. Translation gives CASSLSGDGYTF. The genes are TRBV25-1 and TRBJ1-2; no reliable D call. Germline CDR1 and CDR2: MGHDK and SYGVNS. The V end was cut by 5 bases, the J end by 6 bases, with 10 bases between. This CDR3 is 12 amino acids long.

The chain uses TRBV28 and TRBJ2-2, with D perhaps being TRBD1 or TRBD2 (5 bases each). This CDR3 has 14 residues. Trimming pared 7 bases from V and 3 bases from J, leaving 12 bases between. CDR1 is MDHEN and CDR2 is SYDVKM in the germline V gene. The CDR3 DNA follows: TGTGCCAGCACCCTCGAGGGGCACACCGGGGAGCTGTTTTTT. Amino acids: CASTLEGHTGELFF. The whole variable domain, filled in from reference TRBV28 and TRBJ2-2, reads DVKVTQSSRYLVKRTGEKVFLECVQDMDHENMFWYRQDPGLGLRLIYFSYDVKMKEKGDIPEGYSVSREKKERFSLILESASTNQTSMYLCASTLEGHTGELFFGEGSRLTVL.

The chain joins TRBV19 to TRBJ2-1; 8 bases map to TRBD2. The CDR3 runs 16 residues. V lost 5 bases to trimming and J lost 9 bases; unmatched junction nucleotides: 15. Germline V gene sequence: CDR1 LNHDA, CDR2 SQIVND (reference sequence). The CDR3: CASSFIAGWMGSEQFF. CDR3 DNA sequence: TGTGCCAGTAGTTTCATAGCGGGGTGGATGGGGTCTGAGCAGTTCTTC.

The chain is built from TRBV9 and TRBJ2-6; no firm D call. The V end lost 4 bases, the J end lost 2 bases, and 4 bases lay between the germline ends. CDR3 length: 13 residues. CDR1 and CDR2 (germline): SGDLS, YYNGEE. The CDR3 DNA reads TGTGCCAGCAGCCCCCCTGGGGCCAACGTCCTGACTTTC. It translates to CASSPPGANVLTF.

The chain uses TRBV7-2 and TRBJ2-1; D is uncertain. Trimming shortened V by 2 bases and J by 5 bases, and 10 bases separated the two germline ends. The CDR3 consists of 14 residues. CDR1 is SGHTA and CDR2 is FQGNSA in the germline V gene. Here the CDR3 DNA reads TGTGCCAGCAGCTTATCCGGACGCAACAATGAGCAGTTCTTC. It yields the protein CASSLSGRNNEQFF.

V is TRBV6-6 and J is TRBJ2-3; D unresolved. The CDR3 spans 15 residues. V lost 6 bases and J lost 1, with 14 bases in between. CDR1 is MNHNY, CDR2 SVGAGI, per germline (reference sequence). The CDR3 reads CASRPLGRGTDTQYF. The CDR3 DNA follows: TGTGCCAGCAGACCCCTCGGTCGGGGCACAGATACGCAGTATTTT.

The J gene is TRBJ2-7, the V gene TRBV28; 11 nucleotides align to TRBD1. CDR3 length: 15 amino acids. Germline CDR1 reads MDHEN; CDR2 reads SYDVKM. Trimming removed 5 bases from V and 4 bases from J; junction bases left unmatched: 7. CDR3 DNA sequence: TGTGCCAGCAGTCCCGCCGGGACAGGGGGATACGAGCAGTACTTC. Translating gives CASSPAGTGGYEQYF.

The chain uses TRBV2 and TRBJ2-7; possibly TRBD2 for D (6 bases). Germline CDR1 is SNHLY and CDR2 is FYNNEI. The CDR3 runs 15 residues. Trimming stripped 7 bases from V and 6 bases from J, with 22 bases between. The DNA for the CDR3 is TGTGCCAGCAATCCGAGGGACTCTTATCCGGGCGAGCAGTACTTC. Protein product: CASNPRDSYPGEQYF.

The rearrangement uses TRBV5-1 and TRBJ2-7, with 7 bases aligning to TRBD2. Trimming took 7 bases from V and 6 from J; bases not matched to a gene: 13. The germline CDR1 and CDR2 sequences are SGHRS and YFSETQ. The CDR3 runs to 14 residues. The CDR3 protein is CASGEGGPSREQYF. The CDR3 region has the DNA TGCGCCAGCGGGGAGGGAGGGCCCTCGCGCGAGCAGTACTTC. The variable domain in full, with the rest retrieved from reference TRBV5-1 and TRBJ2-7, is KAGVTQTPRYLIKTRGQQVTLSCSPISGHRSVSWYQQTPGQGLQFLFEYFSETQRNKGNFPGRFSGRQFSNSRSEMNVSTLELGDSALYLCASGEGGPSREQYFGPGTRLTVT.

DNA of the CDR3: TGTGCCAGTACCCTGACTAGCGGGAGGTTGCACGAGCAGTACTTC. It codes for CASTLTSGRLHEQYF. The chain uses TRBV19 and TRBJ2-7; 13 nucleotides align to TRBD2. The CDR3 sequence is 15 residues long. Germline V gives CDR1 LNHDA, CDR2 SQIVND (reference sequence). Trimming took 7 bases from V and 5 from J; bases not matched to a gene: 8. The full variable domain, its missing parts supplied by reference TRBV19 and TRBJ2-7, is DGGITQSPKYLFRKEGQNVTLSCEQNLNHDAMYWYRQDPGQGLRLIYYSQIVNDFQKGDIAEGYSVSREKKESFPLTVTSAQKNPTAFYLCASTLTSGRLHEQYFGPGTRLTVT.

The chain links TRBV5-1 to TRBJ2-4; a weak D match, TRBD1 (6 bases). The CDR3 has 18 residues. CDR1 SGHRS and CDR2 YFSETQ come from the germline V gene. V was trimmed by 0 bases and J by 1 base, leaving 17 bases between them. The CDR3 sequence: CASSLGTAEKGAKNIQYF. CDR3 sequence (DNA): TGCGCCAGCAGCTTGGGGACAGCCGAAAAGGGGGCCAAAAACATTCAGTACTTC.

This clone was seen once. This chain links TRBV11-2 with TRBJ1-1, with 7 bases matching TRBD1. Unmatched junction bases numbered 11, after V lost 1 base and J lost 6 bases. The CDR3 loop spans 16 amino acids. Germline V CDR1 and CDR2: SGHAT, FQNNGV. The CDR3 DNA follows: TGTGCCAGCAGCTTAGTTCCTCCCCAGGGGGGGGCTGAAGCTTTCTTT. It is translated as CASSLVPPQGGAEAFF.

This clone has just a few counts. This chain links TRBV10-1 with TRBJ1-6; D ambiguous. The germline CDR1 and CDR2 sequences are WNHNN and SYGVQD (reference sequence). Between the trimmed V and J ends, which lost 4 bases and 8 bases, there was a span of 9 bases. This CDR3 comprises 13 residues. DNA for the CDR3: TGCGCCAGCAGTGCCCGGAGGGATTCACCCCTCCACTTT. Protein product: CASSARRDSPLHF.

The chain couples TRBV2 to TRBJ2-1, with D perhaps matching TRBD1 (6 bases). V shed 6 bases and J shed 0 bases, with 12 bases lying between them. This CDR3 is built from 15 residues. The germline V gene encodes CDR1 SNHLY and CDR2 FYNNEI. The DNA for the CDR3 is TGTGCCAGCAGGAGAGAGGACAGCTCCTACAATGAGCAGTTCTTC. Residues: CASRREDSSYNEQFF.

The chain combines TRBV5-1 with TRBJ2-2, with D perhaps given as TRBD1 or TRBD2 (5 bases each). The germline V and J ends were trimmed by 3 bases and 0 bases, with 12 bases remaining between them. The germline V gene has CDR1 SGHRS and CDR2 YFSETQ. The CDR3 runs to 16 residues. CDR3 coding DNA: TGCGCCAGCAGCTCCTTAGGGACCTCGAACACCGGGGAGCTGTTTTTT. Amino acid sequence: CASSSLGTSNTGELFF.